The 21 T cell receptor beta chains given below trace back to one sample, sequenced in a study of T cells in women clearing cervical HPV infection. Sequencing used immunoSEQ multiplex PCR; TCRdb keeps in-frame clones, though not all of them. Reported are 20,000 to 25,000 clones; the ten largest clones contain approximately 24%. Sequencing input: blood buffy coat. The receptors were sampled from a woman aged 18 to 75 with a cervical HPV16 infection that either progressed to CIN3+ or cleared (not recorded which).

Notes on this clone: The sequence runs out 3 residues before the end of the CDR3; the remainder is reconstructed from the germline J gene. The chain has TRBV7-8 and TRBJ1-5, with D possibly TRBD1 on 5 matching bases. The germline V and J ends were trimmed by 5 bases and 0 bases, with 17 bases remaining between them. Germline CDR1 SGHVS, CDR2 FQNEAQ. The CDR3 length is 17 residues. CDR3 DNA, as far as it was read: TGTGCCAGCAGCCTTAAACAGGCCTATTATAGCAATCAGCCC. Amino acid sequence: CASSLKQAYYSNQP. The full CDR3 protein reads CASSLKQAYYSNQPQHF. Together with reference TRBV7-8 and TRBJ1-5, the CDR3 gives the full variable domain: GAGVSQSPRYKVAKRGQDVALRCDPISGHVSLFWYQQALGQGPEFLTYFQNEAQLDKSGLPSDRFFAERPEGSVSTLKIQRTQQEDSAVYLCASSLKQAYYSNQPQHFGDGTRLSIL.

As concerns this clone: The missing CDR3 end, 3 residues past where the read stops, is filled in from the germline J gene. The chain has TRBV20-1 and TRBJ1-5; 7 bases are a match to TRBD1. Germline assignment: CDR1 DFQATT and CDR2 SNEGSKA (reference sequence). J was trimmed by 0 bases and V by 3 bases; bases with no gene match: 2. The length of the CDR3 is 14 residues. CDR3 DNA, as far as it was read: TGCAGTGCTAGGGGGACAGATAGCAATCAGCCC. This translates into CSARGTDSNQP. From start to end, the CDR3 is CSARGTDSNQPQHF.

Points on this clone: From the germline J gene comes the end of the CDR3, since the read stops 3 residues before it. V and J are TRBV30 and TRBJ2-3, with 9 bases fitting TRBD1. The CDR3 sequence is 15 residues long. CDR1 GTSNPN and CDR2 SVGIG come from the germline V gene (reference sequence). Partial CDR3 DNA: TGTGCCTGGAGTACCCCCGGGACAGGGTATCAGCCG. The encoded protein is CAWSTPGTGYQP. The entire CDR3 is CAWSTPGTGYQPQYF.

Details on this clone: The CDR3 is cut off 3 residues early in the read; its end comes from the germline J gene. This chain links TRBV19 with TRBJ2-1; TRBD1 is a possible D gene (5 bases). This CDR3 contains 14 residues. V shed 5 bases and J shed 5 bases, with 13 bases lying between them. Germline V gene data show CDR1 as LNHDA and CDR2 as SQIVND (reference sequence). The part of the CDR3 DNA that was read is TGTGCCAGTAGTCCCGGACAAGACCACAATGAG. It specifies CASSPGQDHNE. The CDR3 in its entirety is CASSPGQDHNEQFF. Looking up the rest from reference TRBV19 and TRBJ2-1 gives the full variable domain: DGGITQSPKYLFRKEGQNVTLSCEQNLNHDAMYWYRQDPGQGLRLIYYSQIVNDFQKGDIAEGYSVSREKKESFPLTVTSAQKNPTAFYLCASSPGQDHNEQFFGPGTRLTVL.

As to this clone: The CDR3 end falls 3 residues outside the read, so it is completed with the germline J gene. The rearrangement joins TRBV18 to TRBJ2-5, with TRBD1 matching over 8 bases. Trimming took 6 bases from V and 5 from J; bases not matched to a gene: 11. The CDR3 contains 15 residues. Germline CDR1 and CDR2: KGHSH and LQKENI. The CDR3 spells CASSRGTGRGETQYF. CDR3 bases read: TGTGCCAGCTCGAGAGGGACAGGTCGGGGGGAGACC.

About this clone itself: The read halts 3 residues ahead of the CDR3 end, with the missing end drawn from the germline J gene. The V gene is TRBV5-4, the J gene TRBJ2-7, with a tentative D call TRBD1 (6 bases). The CDR3 has 15 amino acids. Per germline, CDR1 SGHNT and CDR2 YYREEE (reference sequence). V dropped 4 bases and J dropped 3 bases, with 17 bases sitting between them. CDR3 loop: CASSHLGASFYEQYF. CDR3 DNA, as far as it was read: TGTGCCAGCAGCCACTTGGGGGCGAGCTTCTACGAG. Complete variable domain (other parts from reference TRBV5-4 and TRBJ2-7): ETGVTQSPTHLIKTRGQQVTLRCSSQSGHNTVSWYQQALGQGPQFIFQYYREEENGRGNFPPRFSGLQFPNYSSELNVNALELDDSALYLCASSHLGASFYEQYFGPGTRLTVT.

Comments on this clone: The observed sequence ends 3 residues before the CDR3 terminus, with the missing tail filled in from the germline J gene. The rearrangement joins TRBV2 to TRBJ2-5; no firm D call. CDR3 length: 11 residues. Germline CDR1 SNHLY, CDR2 FYNNEI. V lost 5 bases and J lost 2, with 3 bases in between. The CDR3 reads CASSTQETQYF. Incomplete CDR3 DNA: TGTGCCAGCAGTACTCAAGAGACC.

Points on this clone: With the read ending 3 residues before the CDR3 end, the germline J gene is used to fill in that end. This sequence joins TRBV20-1 and TRBJ2-7; D is undetermined. CDR3 length: 12 residues. The V end lost 2 bases, the J end lost 0 bases, and 5 bases lay between the germline ends. Germline V CDR1 and CDR2: DFQATT, SNEGSKA (reference sequence). The CDR3 DNA, read in part, is TGCAGTGCTAGATACTACTCCTACGAG. As protein: CSARYYSYE. The whole CDR3 is CSARYYSYEQYF.

As regards this clone: The read falls 3 residues short of the CDR3 end, and the missing part is taken from the germline J gene. This chain uses TRBV19 with TRBJ1-1, with a possible D match to TRBD1 (6 bases). Per the germline V gene, CDR1 is LNHDA and CDR2 is SQIVND (reference sequence). This CDR3 has 15 residues. V was cut by 8 bases and J by 2 bases, with 18 bases left in between. CDR3 amino acids: CASLPGHSQNTEAFF. Partial CDR3 DNA: TGTGCCAGTCTTCCGGGACACAGCCAAAACACTGAA. Supplemented by reference TRBV19 and TRBJ1-1, the full variable domain reads DGGITQSPKYLFRKEGQNVTLSCEQNLNHDAMYWYRQDPGQGLRLIYYSQIVNDFQKGDIAEGYSVSREKKESFPLTVTSAQKNPTAFYLCASLPGHSQNTEAFFGQGTRLTVV.

As to this clone: From the germline J gene comes the end of the CDR3, since the read stops 3 residues before it. V gene TRBV12-3 or TRBV12-4 combines with J gene TRBJ1-6; 8 bases match TRBD1. The trim removed 5 bases at V and 9 bases at J, leaving 6 bases unmatched. The CDR3 contains 14 residues. The CDR3 loop is CASSRQGSVSPLHF. The CDR3 bases that were read are TGTGCCAGCAGTCGACAGGGGTCTGTTTCACCC.

CDR3 region: CASSNSKSTDTQYF. The part of the CDR3 DNA that was read is TGTGCCAGCTCCAACAGCAAAAGCACAGATACG. This chain links TRBV5-6 with TRBJ2-3; D not certain. The CDR3 extends 3 residues past the end of the read, so its final part is completed from the germline J gene. The CDR3 sequence is 14 residues long. V gave up 7 bases and J gave up 0 bases, with 12 bases separating them. CDR1 SGHDT and CDR2 YYEEEE come from the germline V gene.

Notes on this clone: The observed sequence ends 3 residues before the CDR3 terminus, with the missing tail filled in from the germline J gene. The chain carries TRBV30 and TRBJ1-2; the D is unclear. The length of the CDR3 is 15 residues. Looked up from germline, CDR1 is GTSNPN and CDR2 is SVGIG (reference sequence). CDR3 DNA, as far as it was read: TGTGCCTGGAGACCGACATTAGCGGGAGGCCTCGAC. This translates into CAWRPTLAGGLD. The entire CDR3 reads CAWRPTLAGGLDYTF. Using reference TRBV30 and TRBJ1-2 for the parts outside the CDR3, the full variable domain is SQTIHQWPATLVQPVGSPLSLECTVEGTSNPNLYWYRQAAGRGLQLLFYSVGIGQISSEVPQNLSASRPQDRQFILSSKKLLLSDSGFYLCAWRPTLAGGLDYTFGSGTRLTVV.

Turning to this clone: The read ends 3 residues shy of where the CDR3 ends; the end is completed using the germline J gene. The V call is TRBV5-4, the J call TRBJ1-2; TRBD1 agrees at 9 bases. This CDR3 comprises 14 residues. Germline V lookup: CDR1 SGHNT, CDR2 YYREEE (reference sequence). J was trimmed by 7 bases and V by 0 bases; bases with no gene match: 4. Incomplete CDR3 DNA: TGTGCCAGCAGCTTGGTAGACAGGGGGTCTGGC. Protein product: CASSLVDRGSG. The entire CDR3 protein reads CASSLVDRGSGYTF.

Concerning this clone itself: The read comes to an end 3 residues before the CDR3 does, leaving the germline J gene to fill in the end. J is TRBJ2-1 and V is TRBV5-1; 7 nucleotides align to TRBD1. CDR3 length: 14 amino acids. The germline V gene encodes CDR1 SGHRS and CDR2 YFSETQ. Unmatched junction bases numbered 5, after V lost 4 bases and J lost 4 bases. The sequenced part of the CDR3 DNA is TGCGCCAGCAGCGCACAGGGGAGATACAATGAG. Amino acid sequence: CASSAQGRYNE. In full, the CDR3 reads CASSAQGRYNEQFF. Variable domain in full (rest from reference TRBV5-1 and TRBJ2-1): KAGVTQTPRYLIKTRGQQVTLSCSPISGHRSVSWYQQTPGQGLQFLFEYFSETQRNKGNFPGRFSGRQFSNSRSEMNVSTLELGDSALYLCASSAQGRYNEQFFGPGTRLTVL.

A word on this clone: The CDR3 goes on 3 residues after the read ends, and that part is filled in from the germline J gene. The chain uses TRBV5-1 and TRBJ1-1, with 8 bases fitting TRBD1. The CDR3 runs to 14 residues. Germline-derived CDR1 and CDR2 are SGHRS and YFSETQ. The CDR3 DNA, read in part, is TGCGCCAGCAGTTCCCCGGACAGGGCCTCGTCA. The encoded protein is CASSSPDRASS. The full CDR3 protein reads CASSSPDRASSAFF.

For this clone: The read finishes 3 residues shy of the CDR3 end, and the germline J gene is used to complete it. This chain links TRBV2 with TRBJ1-2, with D possibly being TRBD1 (6 bases). V shed 9 bases and J shed 5 bases, with 19 bases lying between them. The germline V gene has CDR1 SNHLY and CDR2 FYNNEI. This CDR3 is 14 amino acids long. This chain's CDR3 is CASTTGYRSYGYTF. The part of the CDR3 DNA that was read is TGTGCCAGTACAACAGGGTATCGTTCGTATGGC.

The DNA read from the CDR3 is TGTGCCATCAGTGCGGCGGGGGGGTTTAATGAG. This sequence encodes CAISAAGGFNE. The whole CDR3 sequence is CAISAAGGFNEQFF. The V and J genes are TRBV10-3 and TRBJ2-1; TRBD2 matches at 9 bases. The read comes to an end 3 residues before the CDR3 does, leaving the germline J gene to fill in the end. CDR1 is ENHRY and CDR2 is SYGVKD in the germline V gene. CDR3 length: 14 residues. J was trimmed by 7 bases and V by 4 bases; bases with no gene match: 5.

Note on this clone: The missing CDR3 end, 3 residues past where the read stops, is filled in from the germline J gene. The chain has TRBV11-3 and TRBJ1-2, with a tentative D call TRBD1 (5 bases). V was pared by 4 bases and J by 4 bases, with 7 bases between. The CDR3 has 12 residues. From germline, CDR1 is SGHNT and CDR2 YENEEA. The CDR3 is CASSYDSYGYTF. The CDR3 DNA, read in part, is TGTGCCAGCAGCTACGACAGCTATGGC. Drawing the rest from reference TRBV11-3 and TRBJ1-2, the complete variable domain is EAGVVQSPRYKIIEKKQPVAFWCNPISGHNTLYWYLQNLGQGPELLIRYENEEAVDDSQLPKDRFSAERLKGVDSTLKIQPAELGDSAVYLCASSYDSYGYTFGSGTRLTVV.

Concerning this clone: The observed sequence ends 3 residues before the CDR3 terminus, with the missing tail filled in from the germline J gene. The chain uses TRBV19 and TRBJ2-1, with TRBD2 identical over 8 bases. In germline, CDR1 is LNHDA, CDR2 SQIVND (reference sequence). The ends lost 2 bases at V and 0 bases at J; junction bases unmatched: 12. The CDR3 runs to 19 residues. CDR3 bases read: TGTGCCAGTAGTATATATTGGGGGGGTAGCGGGAACTCCTACAATGAG. Its translation: CASSIYWGGSGNSYNE. The full-length CDR3 reads as CASSIYWGGSGNSYNEQFF.

A word on this clone: The read terminates 3 residues before the CDR3 end, so the remaining end is supplied by the germline J gene. This chain joins TRBV7-9 and TRBJ1-6; D uncertain. CDR1 SEHNR and CDR2 FQNEAQ come from the germline V gene (reference sequence). This CDR3 has 15 residues. Trimming stripped 1 base from V and 7 bases from J, with 11 bases between. CDR3 amino acids: CASSLDLQVNSPLHF. CDR3 DNA (partial): TGTGCCAGCAGCTTAGATCTTCAGGTCAATTCACCC.

With regard to this clone: The read falls 3 residues short of the CDR3 end, and the missing part is taken from the germline J gene. The chain couples TRBV19 to TRBJ1-2; 8 bases fit TRBD1. Germline CDR1 reads LNHDA; CDR2 reads SQIVND (reference sequence). The ends lost 6 bases at V and 4 bases at J; junction bases unmatched: 7. CDR3 length: 14 residues. This CDR3 is CASRETGVPYGYTF. Incomplete CDR3 DNA: TGTGCCAGTAGGGAGACAGGGGTTCCCTATGGC.